Listed here are 14 T cell receptor beta chains from one sample, sequenced in a study of blood T cell repertoires in COVID-19. Clones were read by immunoSEQ multiplex PCR, and TCRdb kept only the in-frame ones, dropping some. The table records 450,000 or so clones, approximately 89% of them present only once. The sequenced sample was peripheral blood. These receptor sequences come from a man between 18 and 29 years old with COVID-19, enrolled during active disease.

The V call is TRBV7-9, the J call TRBJ2-5, with 7 positions matching TRBD2. Per germline, CDR1 SEHNR and CDR2 FQNEAQ (reference sequence). The CDR3 extends over 15 amino acids. Germline trimming cut 4 bases from V and 2 bases from J; bases unmatched to any gene: 7. CDR3 DNA sequence: TGTGCCAGCAGCTCCTCTAGCGGAGCGCAAGAGACCCAGTACTTC. It specifies CASSSSSGAQETQYF.

This clone was seen once. Distinct nucleotide sequences in the sample also encode this CDR3. Here the CDR3 DNA reads TGTGCCAGCAGTTTGACAAATAACTATGGCTACACCTTC. Its translation is CASSLTNNYGYTF. The chain uses TRBV27 and TRBJ1-2; D gene unclear. Trimming removed 3 bases at V and 1 base at J, with 6 bases between. This CDR3 is 13 amino acids long. Germline CDR1 and CDR2: MNHEY and SMNVEV (reference sequence).

The chain employs TRBV25-1 and TRBJ2-5, with TRBD1 as a possible D gene (6 bases). This CDR3 comprises 14 residues. The germline V gene encodes CDR1 MGHDK and CDR2 SYGVNS. V lost 4 bases to trimming and J lost 2 bases, with 11 bases between them. The CDR3 DNA reads TGTGCCAGCAGTGCAAAAGGGGGACAAGAGACCCAGTACTTC. It codes for CASSAKGGQETQYF.

CDR3 sequence: CASSRPEGNTEAFF. The DNA of the CDR3 is TGTGCCAGTAGCCGACCCGAGGGGAACACTGAAGCTTTCTTT. The genes are TRBV19 and TRBJ1-1; D is undetermined. Trimming shortened V by 6 bases and J by 1 base, and 12 bases separated the two germline ends. This CDR3 spans 14 amino acids. CDR1 and CDR2 (germline): LNHDA, SQIVND (reference sequence).

The chain uses TRBV27 and TRBJ2-7; TRBD1 is a possible D gene (6 bases). The V end was cut by 3 bases, the J end by 3 bases, with 9 bases between. The CDR3 is made up of 13 amino acids. Germline loops: CDR1 MNHEY, CDR2 SMNVEV (reference sequence). The CDR3 loop reads CASSFTRGYEQYF. In DNA form, the CDR3 reads TGTGCCAGCAGTTTTACCAGGGGCTACGAGCAGTACTTC.

This clone was counted a few times. The rearrangement uses TRBV21-1 and TRBJ1-2. TRBV21-1 constitutes a pseudogene. The CDR3 loop spans 13 amino acids. The CDR3 coding sequence is TGTGCCAGCAGCAAAGTCGGGGGGAATGGCTACACCTTC. It specifies CASSKVGGNGYTF.

This chain joins TRBV19 and TRBJ1-2, with D perhaps matching TRBD1 (5 bases). Germline CDR1 and CDR2: LNHDA and SQIVND (reference sequence). Trimming pared 7 bases from V and 2 bases from J, leaving 17 bases between. This CDR3 has 15 residues. In DNA form, the CDR3 reads TGTGCCAGTACAGGCAGGTCGGAGGGGAACTATGGCTACACCTTC. It is translated as CASTGRSEGNYGYTF.

This clone was detected only once. The V and J genes are TRBV5-4 and TRBJ2-1, with 10 nucleotides matching TRBD2. Germline trimming cut 0 bases from V and 2 bases from J; bases unmatched to any gene: 5. This CDR3 comprises 17 residues. From germline, CDR1 is SGHNT and CDR2 YYREEE (reference sequence). In nucleotides, the CDR3 is TGTGCCAGCAGCTTGGCTTCACTAGCGGGACCCTACAATGAGCAGTTCTTC. Encoded protein: CASSLASLAGPYNEQFF.

This chain links TRBV14 with TRBJ2-7; 8 bases are a match to TRBD2. Germline V gene data show CDR1 as SGHDN and CDR2 as FVKESK. The ends lost 4 bases at V and 4 bases at J; junction bases unmatched: 6. The CDR3 totals 14 residues. Here the CDR3 DNA reads TGTGCCAGCAGCCCTTTAGCGGGAAAGTACGAGCAGTACTTC. Translating it yields CASSPLAGKYEQYF.

The CDR3, as DNA: TGTGCCAGCAGCTTACACAGCATGAACACTGAAGCTTTCTTT. Translating gives CASSLHSMNTEAFF. V is TRBV7-9 and J is TRBJ1-1; D gene uncertain. V shed 2 bases and J shed 0 bases, with 7 bases lying between them. The germline V gene has CDR1 SEHNR and CDR2 FQNEAQ (reference sequence). The CDR3 length is 14 residues.

The CDR3 region has the DNA TGTGCCAGTCTTAGTAGGCTAGCGGGAGAGGTAACCGGGGAGCTGTTTTTT. Encoded protein: CASLSRLAGEVTGELFF. The chain employs TRBV7-9 and TRBJ2-2; 10 bases align to TRBD2. The J segment lost 5 bases and the V segment lost 9 bases, leaving 15 bases of the junction unmatched. The germline V gene encodes CDR1 SEHNR and CDR2 FQNEAQ (reference sequence). This CDR3 region has 17 residues.

The genes are TRBV19 and TRBJ2-1; TRBD2 aligns across 10 bases. The CDR3 sequence is 15 residues long. The V and J ends lost 5 bases and 7 bases, in that order; junction bases with no gene match: 8. CDR1 is LNHDA and CDR2 is SQIVND in the germline V gene (reference sequence). In DNA form, the CDR3 reads TGTGCCAGTAGTCCCCTAGCGGGAGTGGGGAATGAGCAGTTCTTC. Protein: CASSPLAGVGNEQFF.

V usage is TRBV15 and J usage is TRBJ2-7, with 8 nucleotides matching TRBD2. CDR3 length: 15 amino acids. V trimming: 0 bases; J trimming: 6 bases; junction bases outside the gene matches: 7. Germline CDR1 reads LNHNV; CDR2 reads YYDKDF (reference sequence). CDR3 in amino acids: CATSRDAGLEGEQYF. The DNA of the CDR3 is TGTGCCACCAGCAGAGACGCGGGACTAGAGGGCGAGCAGTACTTC.

DNA of the CDR3: TGTGCCTGGAGCCACGTGGGGGCGCGGGAGACCCAGTACTTC. Encoded protein: CAWSHVGARETQYF. The genes are TRBV30 and TRBJ2-5, with D perhaps matching TRBD1 (6 bases). CDR3 size: 14 residues. CDR1 and CDR2 (germline): GTSNPN, SVGIG (reference sequence). V shed 3 bases and J shed 5 bases, with 16 bases lying between them.